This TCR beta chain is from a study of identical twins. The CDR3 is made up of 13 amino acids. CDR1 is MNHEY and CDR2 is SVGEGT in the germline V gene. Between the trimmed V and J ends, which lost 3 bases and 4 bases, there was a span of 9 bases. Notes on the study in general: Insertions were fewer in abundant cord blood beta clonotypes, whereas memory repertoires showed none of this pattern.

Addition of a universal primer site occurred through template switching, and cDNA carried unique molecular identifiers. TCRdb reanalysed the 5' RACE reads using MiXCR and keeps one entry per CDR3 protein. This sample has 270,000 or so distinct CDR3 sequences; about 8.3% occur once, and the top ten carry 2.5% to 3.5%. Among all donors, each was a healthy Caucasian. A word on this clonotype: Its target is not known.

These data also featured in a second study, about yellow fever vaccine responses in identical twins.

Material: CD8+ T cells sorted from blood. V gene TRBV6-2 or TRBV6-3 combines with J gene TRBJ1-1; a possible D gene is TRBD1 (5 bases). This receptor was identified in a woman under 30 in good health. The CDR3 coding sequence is TGTGCCAGCAGTTATGGGGCAGGCACTGAAGCTTTCTTT. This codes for CASSYGAGTEAFF.